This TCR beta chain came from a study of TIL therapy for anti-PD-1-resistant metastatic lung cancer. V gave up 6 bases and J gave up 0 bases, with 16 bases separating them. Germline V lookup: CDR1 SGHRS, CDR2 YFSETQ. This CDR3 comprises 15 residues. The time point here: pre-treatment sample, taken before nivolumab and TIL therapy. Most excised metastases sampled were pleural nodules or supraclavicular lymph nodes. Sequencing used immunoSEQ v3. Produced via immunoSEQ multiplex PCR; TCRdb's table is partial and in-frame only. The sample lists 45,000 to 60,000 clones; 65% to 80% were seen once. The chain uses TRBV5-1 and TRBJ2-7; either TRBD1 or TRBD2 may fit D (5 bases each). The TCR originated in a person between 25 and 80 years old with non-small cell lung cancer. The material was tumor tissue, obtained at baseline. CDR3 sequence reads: CASTNDRLLSYEQYF. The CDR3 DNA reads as TGCGCCAGCACGAATGACAGACTACTCTCCTACGAGCAGTACTTC.